One sample yielded the 8 T cell receptor beta chains listed below, sequenced in a study of radiotherapy plus CTLA-4 blockade in lung cancer (dated by TCRdb to the late 2010s). Library preparation used the immunoSEQ multiplex PCR assay. As stored in TCRdb, this immuneACCESS dataset retains in-frame rearrangements with V and J assigned. A fraction of the clones does not appear; measured against another copy, unresolved V genes explain less than half of the discrepancy, and the remainder lacks a known reason. The sample has approximately 97,000 clones on record, around four fifths of them singletons. The top ten clones comprise over 0.75% of the sample. The sample here was peripheral blood, taken from a patient treated with radiotherapy plus ipilimumab. These receptors were taken from a human donor with non-small cell lung cancer who had stable disease on radiotherapy plus ipilimumab.

This clone was seen more than once but under ten times. The genes are TRBV19 and TRBJ1-2; D not certain. The CDR3 has 11 amino acids. The germline V and J ends were trimmed by 3 bases and 8 bases, with 7 bases remaining between them. Germline assignment: CDR1 LNHDA and CDR2 SQIVND (reference sequence). DNA of the CDR3: TGTGCCAGTAGTATCTCGGAGGGCTACACCTTC. Translated, it gives CASSISEGYTF.

V usage is TRBV5-1 and J usage is TRBJ2-3; D is undetermined. The V and J ends lost 4 bases and 5 bases respectively, with 8 bases between them. This CDR3 is 12 amino acids long. Germline CDR1 SGHRS, CDR2 YFSETQ. The CDR3 loop reads CASSPTVDTQYF. As DNA, the CDR3 is TGCGCCAGCAGCCCCACAGTAGATACGCAGTATTTT.

The genes are TRBV27 and TRBJ1-6, with TRBD1 matching 9 bases. Germline values: CDR1 MNHEY, CDR2 SMNVEV (reference sequence). The J segment lost 0 bases and the V segment lost 9 bases, leaving 12 bases of the junction unmatched. This CDR3 region has 18 residues. This CDR3 is CASAPGTGMGSYNSPLHF. DNA for the CDR3: TGTGCCAGTGCTCCCGGGACAGGGATGGGCTCCTATAATTCACCCCTCCACTTT.

The chain employs TRBV27 and TRBJ2-7; D uncertain. Germline loops: CDR1 MNHEY, CDR2 SMNVEV (reference sequence). This CDR3 region has 13 residues. V was clipped by 0 bases and J by 3 bases, with 6 bases between them. CDR3 DNA sequence: TGTGCCAGCAGTTTATCGGCAAACTACGAGCAGTACTTC. It is translated as CASSLSANYEQYF.

In its sample, this clone was seen once. This sequence joins TRBV11-2 and TRBJ1-1; D is uncertain. This CDR3 comprises 13 residues. Germline values: CDR1 SGHAT, CDR2 FQNNGV. V was trimmed by 1 base and J by 5 bases, leaving 8 bases between them. The CDR3 region is CASSLARWTEAFF. CDR3 bases: TGTGCCAGCAGCTTAGCTAGGTGGACTGAAGCTTTCTTT. The variable domain in full, with the rest retrieved from reference TRBV11-2 and TRBJ1-1, is EAGVAQSPRYKIIEKRQSVAFWCNPISGHATLYWYQQILGQGPKLLIQFQNNGVVDDSQLPKDRFSAERLKGVDSTLKIQPAKLEDSAVYLCASSLARWTEAFFGQGTRLTVV.

V and J are TRBV14 and TRBJ2-1; D is unclear. CDR1 and CDR2 (germline): SGHDN, FVKESK. CDR3 size: 13 residues. Deletions cut 0 bases from V and 10 bases from J, with 10 bases between. The DNA for the CDR3 is TGTGCCAGCAGCCAAGAGCGGCTTACGGAGCAGTTCTTC. Amino acid sequence: CASSQERLTEQFF.

This clone was picked up a small number of times. This chain connects TRBV7-2 to TRBJ1-4, with D tentatively TRBD1 (5 bases). Germline V gives CDR1 SGHTA, CDR2 FQGNSA. V shed 2 bases and J shed 5 bases, with 15 bases lying between them. The CDR3 length is 16 residues. CDR3 in DNA: TGTGCCAGCAGCTTAAATCCCCCAGGGAGGAATGAAAAACTGTTTTTT. Its protein product is CASSLNPPGRNEKLFF.

The rearrangement joins TRBV5-1 to TRBJ2-2; tentative D call: TRBD2 (5 bases). This CDR3 has 13 residues. Trimming took 2 bases from V and 3 from J, leaving 5 bases between them. Germline CDR1 SGHRS, CDR2 YFSETQ. CDR3 in DNA: TGCGCCAGCAGCTTCGGGGACACCGGGGAGCTGTTTTTT. Its protein is CASSFGDTGELFF.